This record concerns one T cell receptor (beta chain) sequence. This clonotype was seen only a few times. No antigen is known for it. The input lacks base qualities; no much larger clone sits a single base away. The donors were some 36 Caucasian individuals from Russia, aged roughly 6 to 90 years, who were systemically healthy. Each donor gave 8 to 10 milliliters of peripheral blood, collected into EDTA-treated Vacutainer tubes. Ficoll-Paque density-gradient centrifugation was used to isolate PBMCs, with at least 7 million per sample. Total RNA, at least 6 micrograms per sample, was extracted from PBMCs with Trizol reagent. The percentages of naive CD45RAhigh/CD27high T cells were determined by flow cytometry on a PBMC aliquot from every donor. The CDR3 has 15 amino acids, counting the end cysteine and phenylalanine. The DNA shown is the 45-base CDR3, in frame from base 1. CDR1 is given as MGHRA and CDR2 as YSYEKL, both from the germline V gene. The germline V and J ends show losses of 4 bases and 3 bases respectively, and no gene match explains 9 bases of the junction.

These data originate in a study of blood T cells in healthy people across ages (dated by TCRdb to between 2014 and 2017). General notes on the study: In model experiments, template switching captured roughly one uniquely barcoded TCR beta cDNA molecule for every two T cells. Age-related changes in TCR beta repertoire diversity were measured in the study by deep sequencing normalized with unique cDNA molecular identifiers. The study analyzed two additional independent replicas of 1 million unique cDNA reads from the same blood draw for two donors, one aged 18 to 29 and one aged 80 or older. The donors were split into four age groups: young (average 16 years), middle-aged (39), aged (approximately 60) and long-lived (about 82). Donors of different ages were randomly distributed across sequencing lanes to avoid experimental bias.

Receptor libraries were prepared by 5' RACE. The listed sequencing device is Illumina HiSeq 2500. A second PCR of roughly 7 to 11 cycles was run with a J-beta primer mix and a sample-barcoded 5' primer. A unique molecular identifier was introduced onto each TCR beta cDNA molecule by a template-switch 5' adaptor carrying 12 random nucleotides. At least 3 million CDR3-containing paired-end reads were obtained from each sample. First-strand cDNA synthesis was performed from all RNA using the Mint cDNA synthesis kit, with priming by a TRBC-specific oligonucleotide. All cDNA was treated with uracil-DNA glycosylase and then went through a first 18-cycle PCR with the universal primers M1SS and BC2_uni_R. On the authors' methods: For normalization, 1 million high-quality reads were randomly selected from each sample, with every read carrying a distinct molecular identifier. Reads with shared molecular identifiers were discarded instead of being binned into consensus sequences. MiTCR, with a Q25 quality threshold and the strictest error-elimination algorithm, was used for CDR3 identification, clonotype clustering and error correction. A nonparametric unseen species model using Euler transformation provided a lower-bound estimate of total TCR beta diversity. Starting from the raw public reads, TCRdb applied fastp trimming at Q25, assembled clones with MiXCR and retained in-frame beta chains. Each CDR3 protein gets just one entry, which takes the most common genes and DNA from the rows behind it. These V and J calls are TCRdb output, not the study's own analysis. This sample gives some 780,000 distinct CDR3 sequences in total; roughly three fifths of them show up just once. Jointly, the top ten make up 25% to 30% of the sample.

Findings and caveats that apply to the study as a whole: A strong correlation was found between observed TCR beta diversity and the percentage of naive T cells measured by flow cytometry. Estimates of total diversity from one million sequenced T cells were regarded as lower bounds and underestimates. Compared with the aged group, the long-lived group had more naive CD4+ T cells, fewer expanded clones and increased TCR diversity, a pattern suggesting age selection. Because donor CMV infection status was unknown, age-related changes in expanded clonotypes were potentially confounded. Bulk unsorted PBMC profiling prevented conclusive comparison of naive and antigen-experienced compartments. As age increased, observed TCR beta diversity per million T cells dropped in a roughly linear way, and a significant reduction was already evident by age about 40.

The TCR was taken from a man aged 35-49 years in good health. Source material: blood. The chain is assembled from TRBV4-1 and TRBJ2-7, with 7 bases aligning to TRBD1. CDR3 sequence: CASSLQGPVLYEQYF. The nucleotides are TGCGCCAGCAGCCTACAGGGGCCTGTTCTCTACGAGCAGTACTTC.